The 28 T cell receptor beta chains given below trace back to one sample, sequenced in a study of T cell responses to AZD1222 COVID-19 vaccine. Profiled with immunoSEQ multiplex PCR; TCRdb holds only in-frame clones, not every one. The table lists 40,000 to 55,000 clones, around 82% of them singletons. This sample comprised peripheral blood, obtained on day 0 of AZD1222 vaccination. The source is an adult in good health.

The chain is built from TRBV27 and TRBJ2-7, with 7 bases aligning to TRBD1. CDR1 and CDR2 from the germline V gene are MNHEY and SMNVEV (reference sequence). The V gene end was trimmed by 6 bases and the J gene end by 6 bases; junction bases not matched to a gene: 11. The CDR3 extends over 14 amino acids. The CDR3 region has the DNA TGTGCCAGCAGGCGAGGCGTACAGGGGTTCGAGCAGTACTTC. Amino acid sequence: CASRRGVQGFEQYF.

The CDR3 DNA is TGTGCCAGCAGCCTTGTCGGGGGCTTGGATGAAAAACTGTTTTTT. Translation: CASSLVGGLDEKLFF. This rearrangement joins TRBV12-1 to TRBJ1-4. TRBV12-1 is a pseudogene locus. This CDR3 comprises 15 residues.

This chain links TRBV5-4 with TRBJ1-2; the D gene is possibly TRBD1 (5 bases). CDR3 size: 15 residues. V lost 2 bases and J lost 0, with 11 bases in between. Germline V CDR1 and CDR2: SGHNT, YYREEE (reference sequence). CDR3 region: CASSLDLQANYGYTF. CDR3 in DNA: TGTGCCAGCAGCTTAGACTTACAGGCTAACTATGGCTACACCTTC.

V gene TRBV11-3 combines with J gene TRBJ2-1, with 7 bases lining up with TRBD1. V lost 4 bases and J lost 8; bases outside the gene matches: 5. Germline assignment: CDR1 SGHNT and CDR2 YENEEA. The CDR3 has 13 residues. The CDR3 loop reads CASSSQTGYEQFF. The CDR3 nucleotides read TGTGCCAGCAGCTCCCAGACAGGGTATGAGCAGTTCTTC. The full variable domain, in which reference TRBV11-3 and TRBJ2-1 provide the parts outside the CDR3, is EAGVVQSPRYKIIEKKQPVAFWCNPISGHNTLYWYLQNLGQGPELLIRYENEEAVDDSQLPKDRFSAERLKGVDSTLKIQPAELGDSAVYLCASSSQTGYEQFFGPGTRLTVL.

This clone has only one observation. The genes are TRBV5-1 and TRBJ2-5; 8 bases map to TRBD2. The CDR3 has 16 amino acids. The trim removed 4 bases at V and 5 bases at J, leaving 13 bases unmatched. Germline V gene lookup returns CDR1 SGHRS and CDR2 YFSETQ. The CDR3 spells CASSLGLAGWRETQYF. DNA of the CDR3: TGCGCCAGCAGCCTAGGACTAGCCGGTTGGCGGGAGACCCAGTACTTC.

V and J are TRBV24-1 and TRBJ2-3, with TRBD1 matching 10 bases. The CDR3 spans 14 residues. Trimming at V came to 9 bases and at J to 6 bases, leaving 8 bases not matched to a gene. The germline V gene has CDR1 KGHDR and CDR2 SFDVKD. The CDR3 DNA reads TGTGCCACCCAAGGACAGGGGGTTACGGATACGCAGTATTTT. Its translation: CATQGQGVTDTQYF.

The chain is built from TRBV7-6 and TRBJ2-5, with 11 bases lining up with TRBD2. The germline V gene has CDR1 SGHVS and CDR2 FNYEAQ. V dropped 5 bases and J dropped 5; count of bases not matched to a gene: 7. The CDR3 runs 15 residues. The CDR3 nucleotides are TGTGCCAGCAGCCTTAGCGGGGGGGCCCGGGAGACCCAGTACTTC. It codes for CASSLSGGARETQYF.

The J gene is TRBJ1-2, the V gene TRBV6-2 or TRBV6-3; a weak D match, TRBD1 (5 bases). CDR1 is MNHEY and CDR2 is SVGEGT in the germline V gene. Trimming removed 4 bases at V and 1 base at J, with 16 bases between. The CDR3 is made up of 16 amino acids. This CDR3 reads CASSFETVSLNYGYTF. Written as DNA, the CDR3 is TGTGCCAGCAGTTTTGAGACAGTCTCTCTTAACTATGGCTACACCTTC.

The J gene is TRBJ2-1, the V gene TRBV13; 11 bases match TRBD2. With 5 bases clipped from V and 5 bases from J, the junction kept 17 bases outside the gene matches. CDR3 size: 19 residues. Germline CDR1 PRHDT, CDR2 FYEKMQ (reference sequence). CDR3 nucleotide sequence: TGTGCCAGCAGCCCGCCTCCGGGACTAGCGGTTCAGTCCAACAATGAGCAGTTCTTC. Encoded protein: CASSPPPGLAVQSNNEQFF.

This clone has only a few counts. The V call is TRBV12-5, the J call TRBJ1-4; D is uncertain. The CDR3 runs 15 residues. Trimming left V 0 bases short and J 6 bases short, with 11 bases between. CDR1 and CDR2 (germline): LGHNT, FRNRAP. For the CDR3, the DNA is TGTGCTAGTGGTTTGGTACTAGCGGGTGATGAAAAACTGTTTTTT. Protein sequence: CASGLVLAGDEKLFF. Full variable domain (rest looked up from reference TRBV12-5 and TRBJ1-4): DARVTQTPRHKVTEMGQEVTMRCQPILGHNTVFWYRQTMMQGLELLAYFRNRAPLDDSGMPKDRFSAEMPDATLATLKIQPSEPRDSAVYFCASGLVLAGDEKLFFGSGTQLSVL.

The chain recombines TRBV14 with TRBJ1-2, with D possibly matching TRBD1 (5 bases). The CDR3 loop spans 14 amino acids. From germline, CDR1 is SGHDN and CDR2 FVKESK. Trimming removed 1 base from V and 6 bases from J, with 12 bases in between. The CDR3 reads CASSQVRGANGYTF. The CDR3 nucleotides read TGTGCCAGCAGCCAAGTCCGAGGGGCTAATGGCTACACCTTC. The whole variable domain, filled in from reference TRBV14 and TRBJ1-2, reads EAGVTQFPSHSVIEKGQTVTLRCDPISGHDNLYWYRRVMGKEIKFLLHFVKESKQDESGMPNNRFLAERTGGTYSTLKVQPAELEDSGVYFCASSQVRGANGYTFGSGTRLTVV.

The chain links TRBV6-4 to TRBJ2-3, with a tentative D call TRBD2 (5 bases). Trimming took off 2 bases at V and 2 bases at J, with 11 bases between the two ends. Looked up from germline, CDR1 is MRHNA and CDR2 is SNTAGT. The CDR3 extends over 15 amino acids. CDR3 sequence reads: CASSDRGSATDTQYF. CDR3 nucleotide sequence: TGTGCCAGCAGTGACCGGGGTTCTGCCACAGATACGCAGTATTTT.

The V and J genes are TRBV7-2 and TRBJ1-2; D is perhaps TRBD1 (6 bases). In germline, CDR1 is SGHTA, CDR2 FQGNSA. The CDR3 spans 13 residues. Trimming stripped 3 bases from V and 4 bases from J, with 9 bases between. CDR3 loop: CASSLDRLYGYTF. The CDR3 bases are TGTGCCAGCAGCTTGGACAGACTCTATGGCTACACCTTC. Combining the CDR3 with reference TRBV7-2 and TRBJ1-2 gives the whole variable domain GAGVSQSPSNKVTEKGKDVELRCDPISGHTALYWYRQSLGQGLEFLIYFQGNSAPDKSGLPSDRFSAERTGGSVSTLTIQRTQQEDSAVYLCASSLDRLYGYTFGSGTRLTVV.

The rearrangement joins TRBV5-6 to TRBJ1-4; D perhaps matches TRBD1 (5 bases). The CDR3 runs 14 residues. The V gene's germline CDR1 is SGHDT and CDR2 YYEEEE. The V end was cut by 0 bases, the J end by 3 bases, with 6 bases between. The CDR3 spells CASSLVGANEKLFF. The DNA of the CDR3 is TGTGCCAGCAGCTTGGTGGGGGCTAATGAAAAACTGTTTTTT.

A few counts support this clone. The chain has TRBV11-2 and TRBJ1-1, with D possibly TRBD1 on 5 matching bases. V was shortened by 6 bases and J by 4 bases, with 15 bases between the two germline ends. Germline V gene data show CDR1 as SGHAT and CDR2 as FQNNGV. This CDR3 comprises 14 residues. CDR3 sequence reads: CASRTRGVATEAFF. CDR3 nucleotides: TGTGCCAGCAGGACACGGGGGGTGGCCACTGAAGCTTTCTTT. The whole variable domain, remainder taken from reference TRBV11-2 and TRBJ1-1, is EAGVAQSPRYKIIEKRQSVAFWCNPISGHATLYWYQQILGQGPKLLIQFQNNGVVDDSQLPKDRFSAERLKGVDSTLKIQPAKLEDSAVYLCASRTRGVATEAFFGQGTRLTVV.

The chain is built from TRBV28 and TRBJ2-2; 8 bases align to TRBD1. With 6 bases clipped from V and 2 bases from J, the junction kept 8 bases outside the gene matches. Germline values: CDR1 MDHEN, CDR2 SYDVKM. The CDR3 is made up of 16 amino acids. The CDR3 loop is CASRTRQGFNTGELFF. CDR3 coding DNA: TGTGCCAGCAGAACCCGACAGGGGTTCAACACCGGGGAGCTGTTTTTT.

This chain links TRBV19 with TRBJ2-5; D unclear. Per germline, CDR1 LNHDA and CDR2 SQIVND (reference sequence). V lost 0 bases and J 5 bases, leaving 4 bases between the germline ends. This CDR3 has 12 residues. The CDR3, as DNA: TGTGCCAGTAGTATAGATCGGGAGACCCAGTACTTC. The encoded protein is CASSIDRETQYF.

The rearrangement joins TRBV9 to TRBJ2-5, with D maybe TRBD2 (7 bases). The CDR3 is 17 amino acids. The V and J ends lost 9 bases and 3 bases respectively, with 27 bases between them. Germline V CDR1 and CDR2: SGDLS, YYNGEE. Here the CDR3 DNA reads TGTGCCAATGATAAGATAAGGGGGGGACGTATGAAAGAGACCCAGTACTTC. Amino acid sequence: CANDKIRGGRMKETQYF.

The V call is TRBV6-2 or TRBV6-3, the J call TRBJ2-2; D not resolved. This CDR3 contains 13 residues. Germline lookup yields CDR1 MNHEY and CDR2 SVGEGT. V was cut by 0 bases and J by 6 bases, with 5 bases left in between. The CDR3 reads CASSYSGSGELFF. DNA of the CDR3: TGTGCCAGCAGTTACTCTGGGTCCGGGGAGCTGTTTTTT.

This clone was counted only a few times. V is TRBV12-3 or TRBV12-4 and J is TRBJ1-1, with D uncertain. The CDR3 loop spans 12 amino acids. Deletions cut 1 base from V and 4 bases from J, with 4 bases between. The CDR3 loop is CASSLEATEAFF. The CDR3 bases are TGTGCCAGCAGTTTAGAAGCCACTGAAGCTTTCTTT.

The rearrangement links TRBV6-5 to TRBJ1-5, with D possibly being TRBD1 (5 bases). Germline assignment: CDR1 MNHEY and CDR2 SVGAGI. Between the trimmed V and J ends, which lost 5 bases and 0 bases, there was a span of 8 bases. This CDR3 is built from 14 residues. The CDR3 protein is CASSMGPSNQPQHF. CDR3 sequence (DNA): TGTGCCAGCAGTATGGGACCTAGCAATCAGCCCCAGCATTTT.

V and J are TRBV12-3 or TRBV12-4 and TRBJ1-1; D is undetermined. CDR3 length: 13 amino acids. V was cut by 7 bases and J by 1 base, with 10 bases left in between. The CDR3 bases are TGTGCCAGCACCCCAACTCGGAACACTGAAGCTTTCTTT. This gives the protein CASTPTRNTEAFF.

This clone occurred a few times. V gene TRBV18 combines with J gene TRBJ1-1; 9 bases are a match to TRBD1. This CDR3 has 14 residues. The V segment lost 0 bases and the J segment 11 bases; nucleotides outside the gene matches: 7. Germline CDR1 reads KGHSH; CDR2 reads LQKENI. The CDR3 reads CASSPPIQGANAFF. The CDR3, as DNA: TGTGCCAGCTCACCACCCATACAGGGGGCCAACGCTTTCTTT.

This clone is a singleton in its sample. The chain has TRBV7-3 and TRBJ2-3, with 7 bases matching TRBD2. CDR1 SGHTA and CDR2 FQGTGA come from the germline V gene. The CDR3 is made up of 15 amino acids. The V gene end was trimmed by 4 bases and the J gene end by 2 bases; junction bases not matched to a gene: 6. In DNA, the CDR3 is TGTGCCAGCAGCTCAAGGGCGGGGGACACAGATACGCAGTATTTT. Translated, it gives CASSSRAGDTDTQYF.

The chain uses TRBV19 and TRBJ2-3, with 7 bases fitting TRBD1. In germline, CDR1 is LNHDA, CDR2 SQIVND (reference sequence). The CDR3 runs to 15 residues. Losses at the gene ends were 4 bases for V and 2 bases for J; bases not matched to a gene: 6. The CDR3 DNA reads TGTGCCAGTAGTAGGCAGGGGGAATCCACAGATACGCAGTATTTT. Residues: CASSRQGESTDTQYF.

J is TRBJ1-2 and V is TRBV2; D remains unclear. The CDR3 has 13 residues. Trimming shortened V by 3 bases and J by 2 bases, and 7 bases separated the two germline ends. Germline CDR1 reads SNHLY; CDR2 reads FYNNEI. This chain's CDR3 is CASSDAGNYGYTF. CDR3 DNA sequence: TGTGCCAGCAGTGACGCCGGGAACTATGGCTACACCTTC.

CDR3 protein: CASSIDFPDAEQFF. The DNA of the CDR3 is TGTGCCAGTAGTATAGATTTCCCCGACGCTGAGCAGTTCTTC. This chain links TRBV19 with TRBJ2-1, with D uncertain. Germline assignment: CDR1 LNHDA and CDR2 SQIVND (reference sequence). Trimming left V 0 bases short and J 9 bases short, with 12 bases between. This CDR3 spans 14 amino acids.

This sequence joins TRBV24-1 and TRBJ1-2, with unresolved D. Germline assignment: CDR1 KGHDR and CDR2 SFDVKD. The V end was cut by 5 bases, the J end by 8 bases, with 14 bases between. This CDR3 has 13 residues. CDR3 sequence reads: CATSGAAGSGYTF. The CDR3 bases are TGTGCCACCAGTGGGGCCGCTGGTTCAGGCTACACCTTC.